The next 8 T cell receptor beta chains were all read from a single sample in a study of quantifying T cell responses using KT2 cells. Study overall: Reverse transcription used primers in the TCR alpha and beta constant regions.

A single-stranded UMI oligo with SP2 sequence was ligated to cDNA 3' ends. First-round PCR used roughly 4 cycles and beta primers RC1.1 and RC1.2 covering TRBC1 and TRBC2. TCRdb redid the calling of the UMI-ligation and nested PCR reads with MiXCR, one entry per CDR3 protein. The sample lists 45,000 to 65,000 distinct CDR3 sequences; approximately 13% were seen once. What was sequenced was PBMCs spiked with cells of the T cell clone KT2. These receptors all stem from a human donor.

This clonotype was recorded many times. CDR3 sequence (DNA): TGCGCCAGCAGTGAGTCCACTTCGACAGGAGGAGGTCTCTATGGCTACACCTTC. Residues: CASSESTSTGGGLYGYTF. V usage is TRBV10-1 and J usage is TRBJ1-2; D may be TRBD1 (6 bases). Germline lookup yields CDR1 WNHNN and CDR2 SYGVQD (reference sequence). V was pared by 0 bases and J by 4 bases, with 21 bases between. The CDR3 loop spans 18 amino acids.

In its sample, this clonotype was seen many times. The CDR3 DNA sequence: TGCAGCGTTACCCCAGGGGGCGGAGTAGCTTTCTTT. Amino acid sequence: CSVTPGGGVAFF. This sequence joins TRBV29-1 and TRBJ1-1; 8 nucleotides match TRBD1. There are 12 residues in the CDR3. Germline V gives CDR1 SQVTM, CDR2 ANQGSEA. J was trimmed by 10 bases and V by 5 bases; bases with no gene match: 9.

Many counts were recorded for this clonotype. The V call is TRBV2, the J call TRBJ2-1, with TRBD1 matching 10 bases. CDR1 is SNHLY, CDR2 FYNNEI, per germline. This CDR3 has 16 residues. After removal of 6 bases from V and 4 bases from J, the junction contained 9 bases not matched to a gene. The CDR3 region has the DNA TGTGCCAGCAGCGGAGCCGGGACAGGGGCATACAATGAGCAGTTCTTC. As protein: CASSGAGTGAYNEQFF.

This clonotype has a handful of counts. The V call is TRBV5-1, the J call TRBJ1-4; 7 nucleotides agree with TRBD1. The CDR3 has 14 amino acids. CDR1 and CDR2 (germline): SGHRS, YFSETQ. With V trimmed by 5 bases and J by 3 bases, 4 bases remained unmatched. The CDR3 region has the DNA TGCGCCAGCAGGGGACAGAACTCTAATGAAAAACTGTTTTTT. Translated, it gives CASRGQNSNEKLFF.

This clonotype was counted between two and nine times. The chain combines TRBV12-3 or TRBV12-4 with TRBJ1-5; the D gene is possibly TRBD1 (6 bases). The CDR3 is 15 residues long. V shed 7 bases and J shed 4 bases, with 17 bases lying between them. CDR3 in amino acids: CASILGGAGNQPQHF. The DNA for the CDR3 is TGTGCCAGCATCCTGGGGGGGGCTGGTAATCAGCCCCAGCATTTT.

This chain links TRBV6-4 with TRBJ2-3; D unresolved. CDR3 length: 15 residues. V was trimmed by 0 bases and J by 6 bases, leaving 13 bases between them. CDR1 MRHNA and CDR2 SNTAGT come from the germline V gene. CDR3 nucleotides: TGTGCCAGCAGTGACTCGAGACTGGGTTCGGATACGCAGTATTTT. Amino acids: CASSDSRLGSDTQYF.

This clonotype was counted only a few times. The chain carries TRBV20-1 and TRBJ1-5, with a weak D call TRBD1 (6 bases). Germline assignment: CDR1 DFQATT and CDR2 SNEGSKA (reference sequence). CDR3 size: 17 residues. V lost 3 bases and J lost 1, with 19 bases in between. CDR3 nucleotides: TGCAGTGCTAGCCAAGCCGGAGGGGGAGGGAGCAATCAGCCCCAGCATTTT. Translated, it gives CSASQAGGGGSNQPQHF.

A few counts support this clonotype. The rearrangement joins TRBV11-1 to TRBJ2-1; 7 bases match TRBD2. The germline V gene has CDR1 SGHAT and CDR2 FQDESV (reference sequence). This CDR3 region has 15 residues. V shed 2 bases and J 2 bases; nucleotides not matched to a gene: 3. The CDR3 protein is CASSLRAGAYNEQFF. The CDR3 DNA follows: TGTGCCAGCAGCTTACGGGCGGGGGCCTACAATGAGCAGTTCTTC.